In its sample, the clone carrying this T cell receptor beta chain was seen a few times. The ends lost 6 bases at V and 4 bases at J; junction bases unmatched: 3. CDR1 is MNHEY and CDR2 is SMNVEV in the germline V gene (reference sequence). CDR3 length equals 12 residues. This sample stems from a study of T cell changes during pregnancy in multiple sclerosis. The data were produced by immunoSEQ multiplex PCR, yet TCRdb's version contains in-frame clones alone and is incomplete. The sample includes just under 95,000 clones, around 92% of them seen just once. The rearrangement joins TRBV27 to TRBJ2-7, with TRBD1 identical over 7 bases. The TCR was taken from a female donor with multiple sclerosis, enrolled in a pregnancy study. This specimen consisted of peripheral blood, obtained in the first trimester of pregnancy. The CDR3 sequence: CASSPQGYEQYF. CDR3 nucleotide sequence: TGTGCCAGCAGCCCACAGGGGTACGAGCAGTACTTC.